This entry lists 14 T cell receptor beta chains sequenced from one sample in a study of response to subunit inactivated influenza vaccine. In TCRdb, the RT-PCR reads were re-called with MiXCR into one record per CDR3 protein. The sample carries about 780,000 distinct CDR3 sequences, less than 20% recorded once. The sequenced sample was PBMCs from blood, obtained about 5 days after vaccination. The receptor source for this set is a man aged 50 to 60 who received an inactivated influenza vaccine.

This clonotype was observed many times. V is TRBV7-8 and J is TRBJ1-4; 9 nucleotides match TRBD1. The J segment lost 4 bases and the V segment lost 1 base, leaving 7 bases of the junction unmatched. The CDR3 is made up of 17 amino acids. The germline CDR1 and CDR2 sequences are SGHVS and FQNEAQ. CDR3 DNA: TGTGCCAGCAGCTTAGGGAACAGGGGGCGTAGTAATGAAAAACTGTTTTTT. Translating it yields CASSLGNRGRSNEKLFF.

This clonotype has only a few counts. The J gene is TRBJ2-2, the V gene TRBV27; the D is unclear. With 7 bases removed from V and 3 bases from J, the gap between germline ends came to 18 bases. CDR3 length equals 16 residues. Germline V gene lookup returns CDR1 MNHEY and CDR2 SMNVEV (reference sequence). The CDR3 protein is CASNRLAGRYTGELFF. The CDR3 nucleotides read TGTGCCAGCAACCGATTGGCAGGCCGCTACACCGGGGAGCTGTTTTTT.

The chain couples TRBV10-2 to TRBJ2-1; 7 bases are a match to TRBD2. J gave up 4 bases and V 1 base, and 10 bases lay outside the gene matches. The CDR3 consists of 17 residues. Germline CDR1 WSHSY, CDR2 SAAADI. The CDR3: CASSEWGGFGGYNEQFF. The CDR3 DNA sequence: TGCGCCAGCAGTGAGTGGGGGGGGTTTGGAGGGTACAATGAGCAGTTCTTC.

The rearrangement uses TRBV5-1 and TRBJ2-1, with TRBD2 matching 7 bases. Germline-derived CDR1 and CDR2 are SGHRS and YFSETQ. Unmatched junction bases numbered 6, after V lost 0 bases and J lost 9 bases. CDR3 length: 14 residues. The CDR3 loop is CASSLGGSYVEQFF. For the CDR3, the DNA is TGCGCCAGCAGCTTGGGCGGGAGCTATGTTGAGCAGTTCTTC. The entire variable domain, with the rest obtained from reference TRBV5-1 and TRBJ2-1, is as follows: KAGVTQTPRYLIKTRGQQVTLSCSPISGHRSVSWYQQTPGQGLQFLFEYFSETQRNKGNFPGRFSGRQFSNSRSEMNVSTLELGDSALYLCASSLGGSYVEQFFGPGTRLTVL.

V and J are TRBV19 and TRBJ1-2; D gene unclear. Germline-derived CDR1 and CDR2 are LNHDA and SQIVND (reference sequence). CDR3 length: 14 amino acids. V was clipped by 8 bases and J by 0 bases, with 13 bases between them. In DNA form, the CDR3 reads TGTGCCAGTGGGGTCGTTACAGCTAACTATGGCTACACCTTC. It encodes CASGVVTANYGYTF.

The genes are TRBV6-5 and TRBJ1-4; maybe TRBD1 (5 bases). Between the trimmed V and J ends, which lost 2 bases and 11 bases, there was a span of 12 bases. The CDR3 consists of 13 residues. Per the germline V gene, CDR1 is MNHEY and CDR2 is SVGAGI. In DNA, the CDR3 is TGTGCCAGCAGTTACGGGATTGGGGACAAACTGTTTTTT. The encoded protein is CASSYGIGDKLFF.

The J gene is TRBJ2-1, the V gene TRBV21-1; TRBD2 was called by the table and not checked on the DNA. TRBV21-1 is given as a pseudogene. The CDR3 consists of 20 residues. CDR3 loop: CASSKARKRWERGNYNEQFF. CDR3 DNA: TGTGCCAGCAGCAAAGCCCGAAAGCGGTGGGAGCGGGGGAACTACAATGAGCAGTTCTTC.

V usage is TRBV7-2 and J usage is TRBJ2-7; 9 positions match TRBD2. The CDR3 runs 15 residues. The V and J ends lost 4 bases and 0 bases, in that order; junction bases with no gene match: 4. Germline CDR1 is SGHTA and CDR2 is FQGNSA. The chain's CDR3 is CASSYSSGTSYEQYF. The CDR3 DNA follows: TGTGCCAGCAGCTATTCTAGCGGGACCTCCTACGAGCAGTACTTC.

The chain couples TRBV7-2 to TRBJ2-2; the D is unclear. The V end lost 5 bases, the J end lost 4 bases, and 14 bases lay between the germline ends. In germline, CDR1 is SGHTA, CDR2 FQGNSA. The CDR3 is 15 amino acids. The CDR3 nucleotides read TGTGCCAGCAGCAGAAGTTCAGGTACCACCGGGGAGCTGTTTTTT. As protein: CASSRSSGTTGELFF.

This clonotype was counted only a few times. V usage is TRBV28 and J usage is TRBJ2-5; no firm D call. Per germline, CDR1 MDHEN and CDR2 SYDVKM. The CDR3 is made up of 11 amino acids. The ends were cut back, 6 bases at V and 2 bases at J, with 4 bases in the middle. CDR3 bases: TGTGCCAGCAGGATGCAAGAGACCCAGTACTTC. Translation: CASRMQETQYF.

The chain links TRBV6-6 to TRBJ1-1; the D is unclear. This CDR3 spans 13 amino acids. V was trimmed by 6 bases and J by 7 bases, leaving 15 bases between them. Germline loops: CDR1 MNHNY, CDR2 SVGAGI (reference sequence). DNA of the CDR3: TGTGCCAGCAGATCCCGTGGAGGAGTTGAAGCTTTCTTT. Protein: CASRSRGGVEAFF.

This clonotype showed up just a few times. At one end, the junction sequence differs from germline, possibly due to a read error. V is TRBV7-9 and J is TRBJ2-3, with D maybe TRBD1 (6 bases). There are 15 residues in the CDR3. Germline V gene sequence: CDR1 SEHNR, CDR2 FQNEAQ (reference sequence). Here the CDR3 reads CASSLREQGSDTQFF. CDR3 nucleotide sequence: TGTGCCAGCAGCCTCCGTGAACAGGGTTCCGATACGCAGTTTTTT.

This clonotype has only a few counts. V and J are TRBV12-3 or TRBV12-4 and TRBJ2-1; D is perhaps TRBD1 (6 bases). V lost 4 bases to trimming and J lost 5 bases, with 9 bases between them. This CDR3 is 13 amino acids long. The CDR3: CASSWTANNEQFF. The CDR3, as DNA: TGTGCCAGCAGTTGGACAGCCAACAATGAGCAGTTCTTC.

The gene calls are TRBV5-1 and TRBJ1-1, with 8 positions matching TRBD1. CDR1 and CDR2 (germline): SGHRS, YFSETQ. CDR3 length equals 12 residues. V shed 7 bases, J shed 7 bases, and the junction held 6 bases outside the gene matches. Here the CDR3 DNA reads TGCGCCAGCCGGACAGGGCTTGGTGAAGCTTTCTTT. Translating it yields CASRTGLGEAFF.